This record looks at one T cell receptor (beta chain) sequence and its context. The target of this receptor is not known. The input lacks base qualities; no much larger clone sits a single base away. This sample is drawn from a study of cytomegalovirus exposure and HLA in healthy donors (dated by TCRdb to about 2017). For the study in its entirety: According to an earlier analysis of around 600 of the donors, about 180 million T cells yielded 90 million to 130 million unique TCR beta sequences and 250 to 350 Gb of sequence data. Besides the first cohort of around 700 subjects, a separate validation cohort made up of 120 different subjects was used. The study aimed to test whether signatures of past pathogen exposure could be identified by cataloging public T cell receptors. To decide whether each TCR beta V gene segment behaved as functional or pseudogenic, an earlier analysis of some 540 of the donors relied on high-throughput TCR beta sequencing. The number of typed donors differed by locus: about 620-640 for A, B, C, DRB1 and DQB1; some 540 for DQA1; about 600 for DPA1; and roughly 470 for DPB1. Donor age, sex, ethnicity and CMV serostatus were collected together with the repertoire data. A few DR-DQ haplotypes were treated as single units for association and clustering because of strong linkage in the cohort. A later analysis re-analyzed previously published TCR beta repertoires from 550 to 700 donors and added high-resolution HLA genotyping to study TCR occurrence patterns. Rather than using new phenotypic data, the later analysis identified candidate immune exposures from TCR beta sequences and from how often those sequences occurred across donors. In a later genetic analysis, genome-wide SNP genotypes for 398 of the 666 donors were used, and that subset was treated as a discovery cohort. Of the roughly 400 genotyped donors, approximately 83% fell in the genetic ancestry cluster associated with self-reported Caucasian donors. An early release covering more than 500 HLA-typed donors comprised approximately 290 gigabases of sequencing data and 85 million to 100 million unique TCR sequences. Across some 400 genotyped donors of the cohort, an average of about 220,000 unique TCR beta nucleotide sequences per donor were sequenced, and roughly 18% of those sequences were non-productive. All discovery cohort repertoires had been generated on a single sequencing platform. To predict cytomegalovirus infection status, the study combined high-throughput TCR immunosequencing, statistical association of individual TCRs with disease status, and machine learning. The T cell repertoires of several hundred subjects were profiled by immunosequencing and related to cytomegalovirus serostatus. HLA typing covered class I and class II loci at four-digit resolution.

In total, just over 650 healthy bone marrow donors made up the cohort. All cohort members were sampled while nominally healthy, although unrecorded immune exposures were likely present. The donor tested CMV seropositive and was one of the 289 seropositive cohort members. Every donor gave a peripheral blood sample, and the peripheral blood mononuclear cells from that sample were used for TCR beta sequencing. The Qiagen DNeasy Blood Extraction Kit was used to extract genomic DNA from the blood cell samples. What the authors observed across the whole study: A further reported finding was that TCR beta sequences accurately predicted the HLA-A and HLA-B alleles for most subjects in the first cohort. In a later analysis, HLA-associated TCR beta chains showed more clonal expansion and lower generation probabilities than non-associated chains that were equally common. V-gene and J-gene trimming of TCR beta chains was associated with a missense DCLRE1C variant in a later genetic analysis, and the association was replicated in an independent cohort. Most TCR sequences were observed very rarely across donors, whereas some public TCRs were present in many individuals. A later genetic analysis reported fewer N-insertions in productive TCRs among donors in an Asian-associated ancestry cluster than the roughly 620-donor mean. Because counts were too low, roughly 17 rarely observed V segments, including chromosome 9 orphons, were left out of the earlier analysis of some 640 of the donors. In a later analysis, TCR association rates were found to vary across HLA loci, with the most associated TCRs seen for DRB1 alleles and the fewest for HLA-C alleles. An earlier analysis of roughly 570 of the donors showed that most TCR beta V segments appeared in productive rearrangements either about 87% or about 30% of the time, which broadly matched IMGT annotations. This cohort had only TCR beta chains sequenced, and the lack of alpha or paired-chain data limited which features could be detected. Because HLA typing was missing for some donors at each locus, association tests included only the typed subset. The classifier was reported to diagnose cytomegalovirus status with high specificity and sensitivity in both the original and validation cohorts. A total of about 150 TCR beta chains were listed by the study as associated with cytomegalovirus. Three of the identified cytomegalovirus-associated TCR beta chains were confirmed in vitro to be specific for cytomegalovirus antigens. Assigning TCR associations to individual alleles was difficult when HLA alleles, especially DR and DQ, strongly co-occurred. Specific HLA alleles were associated with some 15,000 TCR beta sequences at a false discovery rate of 0.05 in a later analysis. The only immune exposure information available for the cohort was CMV serostatus. Roughly uniform sequencing depth across donors was assumed in presence/absence analyses, although this assumption may not hold. Correlated functional status among segregating V segments might reflect linkage disequilibrium, but an unknown experimental factor could not be ruled out. The authors suggested that the approach could potentially be generalized to other disease states and immunological phenotypes. A later analysis reported that several top co-occurrence clusters appeared linked to parvovirus B19, influenza, CMV and Epstein-Barr virus. A cluster of highly shared sequence variants was judged likely to be a technical artifact of the sequencing pipeline. A later analysis found that most CMV-associated TCR beta chains appeared HLA-restricted, with HLA associations seemingly driven largely by CMV exposure.

Libraries came from the immunoSEQ multiplex PCR assay. For the multiplex PCR, a mixture combining 60 forward primers for TCR Vbeta segments and 13 reverse primers for TCR Jbeta segments was used. A multiplex PCR assay on genomic DNA amplified the CDR3 region of rearranged TCR beta genes. On the Illumina HiSeq System, the amplified TCR beta libraries were sequenced as 87-base-pair reads. As for the original processing: In a later analysis, approximately 74 million unique TCR beta chains were counted across the roughly 700 repertoires, and about 9.9 million of these chains were shared by at least two donors. Raw reads were error-corrected and collapsed into unique sequences by a nearest-neighbor algorithm in which closely related sequences were merged to remove PCR and sequencing errors. Alignment of CDR3 sequences to IMGT reference sequences was used to assign V, D and J gene segments. For a sequence to be retained, a match of at least six nucleotides to both a V gene segment and a J gene segment was required. A rearrangement was called productive if the CDR3 had no stop codons and remained in frame with V and J, and every other rearrangement was called non-productive. CDR3 was defined by IMGT convention, running from the second conserved V-encoded cysteine to the conserved J-encoded phenylalanine. The earlier analysis of 587 of the donors excluded sequences that lacked an unambiguous match to a single V gene segment. In an earlier analysis of 587 of the donors, a V segment was called functional when productive rearrangements were above 56.7%, and segregating when the standard deviation between donors exceeded 5%. To diagnose cytomegalovirus status from the catalog of TCR beta chain sequences, a statistical classification framework was built. V and J gene assignment, in a later analysis, came from comparing TCR nucleotide sequences with IMGT/GENE-DB human TR gene sequences. In a later analysis, CDR3 sequences and most-parsimonious VDJ recombination scenarios were assigned using the TCRdist pipeline. In a later analysis, every TCR beta chain was defined by the combination of its CDR3 amino acid sequence and its V-gene family, and reads without a unique V-gene family were dropped. To address suspected cross-contamination and a sequencing artifact, a later analysis removed roughly 580 highly shared, low-generation-probability nucleotide sequences. A later analysis calculated a clonal expansion index for each public chain from normalized within-repertoire ranks of inferred template counts. Generation probabilities in a later analysis came from a VDJ recombination model fitted to out-of-frame rearrangements, and those results were checked against IGoR. Hypergeometric tests were used in a later analysis to score TCR-TCR, TCR-HLA and TCR-CMV co-occurrence, with a repertoire-size bias correction applied to the TCR pairs. A later analysis estimated false discovery rates by permuting HLA or CMV assignments 20 times. In a later analysis, co-occurring TCRs were grouped with DBSCAN, and TCRdist sequence similarity was added when clustering was performed within HLA-allele-positive subsets. Repertoires with fewer than 30,000 or more than 120,000 public chains, plus five repertoires with anomalous nucleotide sharing, were excluded from co-occurrence clustering. In its TCRdb copy, this immuneACCESS table keeps in-frame sequences only and misses some clones. Where compared with another copy, unresolved V genes explain less than half of these, and the others have no known cause. V and J calls and clone size come straight from that table; D and trimming were deduced from the DNA. This sample holds 200,000 to 250,000 clones; approximately 83% were observed only once. Roughly 10% of the sample is in the top ten clones.

The TCR sequence derives from a woman aged 50 to 60 in good health and CMV-seropositive. Input material: PBMCs.

In nucleotides, the sequence is TGTGCCAGCAGCCAAGATCCCCGGGACAGCTACGAGCAGTACTTC. It encodes CASSQDPRDSYEQYF. This chain joins TRBV14 to TRBJ2-7; a stretch of 7 junction bases matches TRBD1. V is cut back by 0 bases and J by 3 bases, with 5 bases in the junction unmatched. The germline V gene supplies CDR1 SGHDN and CDR2 FVKESK. Including cysteine and phenylalanine, the CDR3 has 15 amino acids. The kept DNA is CDR3 alone, 45 bases in frame from the first base.